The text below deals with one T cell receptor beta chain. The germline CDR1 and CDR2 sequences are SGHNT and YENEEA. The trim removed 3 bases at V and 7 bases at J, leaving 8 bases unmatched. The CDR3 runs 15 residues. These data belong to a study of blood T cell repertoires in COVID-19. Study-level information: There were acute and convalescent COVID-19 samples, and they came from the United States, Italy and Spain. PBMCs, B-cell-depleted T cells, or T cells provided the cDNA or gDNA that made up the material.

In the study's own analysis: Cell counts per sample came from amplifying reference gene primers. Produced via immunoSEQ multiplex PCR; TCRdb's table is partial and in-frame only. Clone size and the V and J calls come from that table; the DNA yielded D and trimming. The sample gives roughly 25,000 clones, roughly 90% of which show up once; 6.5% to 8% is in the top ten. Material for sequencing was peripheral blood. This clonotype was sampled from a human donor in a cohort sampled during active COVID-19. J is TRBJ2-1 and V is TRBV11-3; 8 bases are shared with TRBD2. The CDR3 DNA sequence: TGTGCCAGCAGCTTGGGCAGCGGGGGCTCTAATGAGCAGTTCTTC. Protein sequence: CASSLGSGGSNEQFF.